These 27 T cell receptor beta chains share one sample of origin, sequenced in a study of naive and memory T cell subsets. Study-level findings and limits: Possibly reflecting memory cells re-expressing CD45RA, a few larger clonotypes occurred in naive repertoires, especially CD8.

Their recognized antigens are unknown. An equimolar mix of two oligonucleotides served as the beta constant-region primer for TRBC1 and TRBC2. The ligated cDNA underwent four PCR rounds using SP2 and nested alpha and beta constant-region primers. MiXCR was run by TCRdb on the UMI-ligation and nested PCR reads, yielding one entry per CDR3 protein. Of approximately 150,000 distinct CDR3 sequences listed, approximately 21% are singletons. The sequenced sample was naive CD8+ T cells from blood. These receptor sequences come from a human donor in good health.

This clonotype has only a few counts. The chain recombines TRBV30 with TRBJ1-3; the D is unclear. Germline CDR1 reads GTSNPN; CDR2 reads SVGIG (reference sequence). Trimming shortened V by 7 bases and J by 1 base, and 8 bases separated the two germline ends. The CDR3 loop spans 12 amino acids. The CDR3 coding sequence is TGTGCCTTCCACGATTCTGGAAACACCATATATTTT. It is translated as CAFHDSGNTIYF.

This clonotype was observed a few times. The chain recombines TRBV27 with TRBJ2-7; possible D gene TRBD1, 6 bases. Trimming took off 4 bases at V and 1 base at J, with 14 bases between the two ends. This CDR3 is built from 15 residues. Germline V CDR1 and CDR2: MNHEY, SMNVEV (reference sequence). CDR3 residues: CASSYFGRGSYEQYF. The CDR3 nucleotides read TGTGCCAGCAGTTACTTTGGCAGGGGATCCTACGAGCAGTACTTC.

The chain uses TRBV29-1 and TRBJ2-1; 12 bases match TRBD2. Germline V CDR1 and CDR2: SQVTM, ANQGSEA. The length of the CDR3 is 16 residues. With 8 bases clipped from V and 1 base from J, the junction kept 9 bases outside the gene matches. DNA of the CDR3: TGCAGCCCCCGACTAGCGGGAGAGGGATCCTACAATGAGCAGTTCTTC. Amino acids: CSPRLAGEGSYNEQFF.

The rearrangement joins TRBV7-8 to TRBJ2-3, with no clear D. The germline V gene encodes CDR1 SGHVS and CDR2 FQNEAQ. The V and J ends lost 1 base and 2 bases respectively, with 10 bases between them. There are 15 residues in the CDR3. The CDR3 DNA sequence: TGTGCCAGCAGCTTAGTTGCAGAATACACAGATACGCAGTATTTT. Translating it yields CASSLVAEYTDTQYF.

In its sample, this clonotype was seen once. DNA for the CDR3: TGCGCCAGCAGCCAAGTCTCCCCCACAGATACGCAGTATTTT. It codes for CASSQVSPTDTQYF. The chain joins TRBV4-1 to TRBJ2-3; no definite D call. Germline V lookup: CDR1 MGHRA, CDR2 YSYEKL. V lost 1 base and J 2 bases, leaving 7 bases between the germline ends. The CDR3 spans 14 residues.

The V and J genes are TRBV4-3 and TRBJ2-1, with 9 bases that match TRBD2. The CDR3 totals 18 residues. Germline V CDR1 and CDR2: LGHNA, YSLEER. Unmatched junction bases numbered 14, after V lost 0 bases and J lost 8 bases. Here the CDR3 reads CASSQDSYGSGSNYEQFF. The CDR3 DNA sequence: TGCGCCAGCAGCCAAGATTCCTACGGTAGCGGGAGTAACTATGAGCAGTTCTTC.

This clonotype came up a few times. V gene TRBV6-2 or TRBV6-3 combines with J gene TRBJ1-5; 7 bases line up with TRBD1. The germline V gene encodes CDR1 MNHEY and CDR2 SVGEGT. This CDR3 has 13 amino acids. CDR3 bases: TGTGCGGCAGGGGGGCTGGGTAATCAGCCCCAGCATTTT. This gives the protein CAAGGLGNQPQHF.

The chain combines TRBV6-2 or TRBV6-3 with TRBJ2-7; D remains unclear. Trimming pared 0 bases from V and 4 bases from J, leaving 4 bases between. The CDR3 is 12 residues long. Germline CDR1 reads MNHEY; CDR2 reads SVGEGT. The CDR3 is CASSYSTYEQYF. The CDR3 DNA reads TGTGCCAGCAGTTACTCAACTTACGAGCAGTACTTC.

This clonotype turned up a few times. The CDR3 DNA sequence: TGCAGCGCTTGGGATACCGGGGAGCTGTTTTTT. This sequence encodes CSAWDTGELFF. This chain links TRBV29-1 with TRBJ2-2; the D is unclear. Germline CDR1 is SQVTM and CDR2 is ANQGSEA. With 7 bases removed from V and 5 bases from J, the gap between germline ends came to 8 bases. The CDR3 has 11 amino acids.

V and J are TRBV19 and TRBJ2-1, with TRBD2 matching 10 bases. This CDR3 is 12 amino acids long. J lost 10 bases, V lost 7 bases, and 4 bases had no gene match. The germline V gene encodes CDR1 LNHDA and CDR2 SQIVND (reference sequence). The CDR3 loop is CASTRTSGEQFF. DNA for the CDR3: TGTGCCAGTACTAGGACTAGCGGAGAGCAGTTCTTC.

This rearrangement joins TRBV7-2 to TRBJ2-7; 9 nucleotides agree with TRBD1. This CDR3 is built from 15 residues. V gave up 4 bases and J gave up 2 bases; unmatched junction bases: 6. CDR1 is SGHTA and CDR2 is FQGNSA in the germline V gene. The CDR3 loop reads CASSSPGTGPYEQYF. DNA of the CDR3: TGTGCCAGCAGCTCGCCCGGGACAGGGCCCTACGAGCAGTACTTC.

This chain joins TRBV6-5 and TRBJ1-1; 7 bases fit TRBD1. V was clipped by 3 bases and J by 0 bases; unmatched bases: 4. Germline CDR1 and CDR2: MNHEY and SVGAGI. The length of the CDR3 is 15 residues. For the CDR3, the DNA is TGTGCCAGCAGTTATCATGGACAGGTGAACACTGAAGCTTTCTTT. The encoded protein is CASSYHGQVNTEAFF.

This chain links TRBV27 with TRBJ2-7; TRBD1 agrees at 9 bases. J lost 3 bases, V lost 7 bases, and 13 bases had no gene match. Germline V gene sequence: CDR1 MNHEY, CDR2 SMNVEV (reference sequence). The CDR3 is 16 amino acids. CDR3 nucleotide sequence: TGTGCCAGCACCCCCTTCGGACAGGGGATAATCTACGAGCAGTACTTC. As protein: CASTPFGQGIIYEQYF.

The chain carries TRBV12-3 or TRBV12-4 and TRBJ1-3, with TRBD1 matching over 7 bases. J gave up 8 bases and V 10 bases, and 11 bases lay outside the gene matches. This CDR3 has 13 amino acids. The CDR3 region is CATKQGPGDTIYF. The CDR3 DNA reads TGTGCCACCAAACAGGGGCCCGGAGACACCATATATTTT.

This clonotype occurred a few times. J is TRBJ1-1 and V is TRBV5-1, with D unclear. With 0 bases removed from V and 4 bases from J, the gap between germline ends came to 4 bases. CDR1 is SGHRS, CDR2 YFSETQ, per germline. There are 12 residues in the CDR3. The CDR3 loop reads CASSLGATEAFF. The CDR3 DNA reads TGCGCCAGCAGCTTGGGGGCCACTGAAGCTTTCTTT. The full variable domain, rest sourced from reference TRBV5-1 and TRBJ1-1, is KAGVTQTPRYLIKTRGQQVTLSCSPISGHRSVSWYQQTPGQGLQFLFEYFSETQRNKGNFPGRFSGRQFSNSRSEMNVSTLELGDSALYLCASSLGATEAFFGQGTRLTVV.

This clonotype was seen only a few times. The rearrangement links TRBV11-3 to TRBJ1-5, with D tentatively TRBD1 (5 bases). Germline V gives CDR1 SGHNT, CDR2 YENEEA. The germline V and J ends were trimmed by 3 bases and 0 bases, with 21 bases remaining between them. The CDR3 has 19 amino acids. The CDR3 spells CASSLYSPNRKGSNQPQHF. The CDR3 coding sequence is TGTGCCAGCAGCTTGTATAGTCCGAACAGGAAAGGTAGCAATCAGCCCCAGCATTTT.

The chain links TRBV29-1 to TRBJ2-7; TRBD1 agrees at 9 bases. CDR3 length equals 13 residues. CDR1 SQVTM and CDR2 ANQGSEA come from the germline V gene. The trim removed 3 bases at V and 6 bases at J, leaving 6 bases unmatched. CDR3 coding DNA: TGCAGCGTTGAGGGGACAGGGTTTTCCGAGCAGTACTTC. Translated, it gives CSVEGTGFSEQYF.

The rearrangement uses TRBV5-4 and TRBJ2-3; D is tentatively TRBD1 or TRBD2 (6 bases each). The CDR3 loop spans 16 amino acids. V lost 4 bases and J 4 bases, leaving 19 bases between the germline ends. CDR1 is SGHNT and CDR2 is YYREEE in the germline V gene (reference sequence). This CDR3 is CASSLVGGGRPDTQYF. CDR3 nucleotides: TGTGCCAGCAGCCTTGTTGGTGGGGGGCGCCCAGATACGCAGTATTTT.

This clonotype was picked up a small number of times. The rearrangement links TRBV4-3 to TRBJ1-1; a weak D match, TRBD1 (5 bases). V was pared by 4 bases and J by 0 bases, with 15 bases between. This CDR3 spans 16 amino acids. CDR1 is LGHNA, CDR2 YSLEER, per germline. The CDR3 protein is CASSPGTYYLNTEAFF. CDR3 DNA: TGCGCCAGCAGCCCCGGGACGTACTATTTGAACACTGAAGCTTTCTTT.

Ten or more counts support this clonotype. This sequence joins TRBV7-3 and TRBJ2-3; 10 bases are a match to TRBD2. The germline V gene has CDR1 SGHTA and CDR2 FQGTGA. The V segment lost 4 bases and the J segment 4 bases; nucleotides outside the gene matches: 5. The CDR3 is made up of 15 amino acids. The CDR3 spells CASSSLAGAADTQYF. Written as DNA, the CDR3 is TGTGCCAGCAGCTCCCTAGCGGGAGCGGCAGATACGCAGTATTTT.

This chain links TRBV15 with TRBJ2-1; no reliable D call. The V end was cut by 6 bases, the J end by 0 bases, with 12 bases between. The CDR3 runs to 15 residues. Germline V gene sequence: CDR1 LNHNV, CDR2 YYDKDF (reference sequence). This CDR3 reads CATSIAASSYNEQFF. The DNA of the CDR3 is TGTGCCACCAGTATAGCAGCAAGCTCCTACAATGAGCAGTTCTTC.

The CDR3 region is CASTPSGTYREQFF. CDR3 DNA: TGTGCCAGCACCCCGTCCGGGACCTACAGGGAGCAGTTCTTC. The rearrangement uses TRBV12-3 or TRBV12-4 and TRBJ2-1; D may match TRBD1 or TRBD2 (5 bases each). V lost 7 bases and J lost 10, with 20 bases in between. This CDR3 has 14 residues.

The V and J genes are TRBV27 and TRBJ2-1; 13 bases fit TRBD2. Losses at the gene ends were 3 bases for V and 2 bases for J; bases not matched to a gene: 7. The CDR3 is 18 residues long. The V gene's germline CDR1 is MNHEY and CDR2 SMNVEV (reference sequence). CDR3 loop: CASSFIPTSGGAYNEQFF. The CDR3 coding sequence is TGTGCCAGCAGTTTTATACCAACTAGCGGGGGGGCCTACAATGAGCAGTTCTTC.

The CDR3 nucleotides are TGTGCCAGCAGCGTAGGGGGCGGGAGCCCCTACAATGAGCAGTTCTTC. Translation gives CASSVGGGSPYNEQFF. V usage is TRBV9 and J usage is TRBJ2-1, with TRBD2 identical over 7 bases. The CDR3 length is 16 residues. The V and J ends lost 0 bases and 2 bases, in that order; junction bases with no gene match: 5. Germline CDR1 is SGDLS and CDR2 is YYNGEE.

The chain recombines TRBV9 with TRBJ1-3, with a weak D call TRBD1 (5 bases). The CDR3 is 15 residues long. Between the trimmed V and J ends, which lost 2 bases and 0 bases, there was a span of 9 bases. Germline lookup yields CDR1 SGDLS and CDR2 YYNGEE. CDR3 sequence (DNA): TGTGCCAGCAGCGTGGGGACCTCCTCTGGAAACACCATATATTTT. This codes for CASSVGTSSGNTIYF.

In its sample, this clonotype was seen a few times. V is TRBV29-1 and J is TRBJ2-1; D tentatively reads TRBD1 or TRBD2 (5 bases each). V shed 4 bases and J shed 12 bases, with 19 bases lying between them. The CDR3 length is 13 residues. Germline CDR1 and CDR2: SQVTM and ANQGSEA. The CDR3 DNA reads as TGCAGCGTTGGAGTGGGGACCCTGGGGGTGCAGTTCTTC. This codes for CSVGVGTLGVQFF.

The CDR3 DNA reads as TGTGCCAGCAGTTTACCGAGAGCATCCTACGAGCAGTACTTC. It translates to CASSLPRASYEQYF. This sequence joins TRBV28 and TRBJ2-7; D is unclear. Trimming removed 2 bases from V and 1 base from J, with 9 bases in between. Looked up from germline, CDR1 is MDHEN and CDR2 is SYDVKM. This CDR3 is built from 14 residues.